This entry lists 18 T cell receptor beta chains sequenced from one sample in a study of blood T cell repertoires in COVID-19. TCRdb keeps only in-frame clones here, not all; method: immunoSEQ multiplex PCR. The sample contains around 20,000 clones, 85% of which appear only once. The sequenced material came from peripheral blood. The receptors were gathered from a man of 80 years or more with acute or convalescent COVID-19.

Concerning this clone itself: The identical CDR3 is also encoded by other nucleotide sequences in the sample. V is TRBV7-3 and J is TRBJ1-1; possibly TRBD1 for D (5 bases). The germline V gene has CDR1 SGHTA and CDR2 FQGTGA. V was trimmed by 3 bases and J by 0 bases, leaving 8 bases between them. The CDR3 length is 14 residues. CDR3 nucleotide sequence: TGTGCCAGCAGCTTGGGGGGGATGAACACTGAAGCTTTCTTT. Translated, it gives CASSLGGMNTEAFF.

The chain has TRBV27 and TRBJ1-5; 10 bases match TRBD1. Germline V gene lookup returns CDR1 MNHEY and CDR2 SMNVEV (reference sequence). J was trimmed by 3 bases and V by 6 bases; bases with no gene match: 5. The CDR3 consists of 15 residues. The CDR3 region has the DNA TGTGCCAGCAGCCTGGGACAGGGGAACAATCAGCCCCAGCATTTT. Translation: CASSLGQGNNQPQHF.

The chain uses TRBV6-1 and TRBJ1-1, with D hard to call. CDR1 is MNHNS, CDR2 SASEGT, per germline. The CDR3 contains 13 residues. Trimming left V 2 bases short and J 2 bases short, with 6 bases between. The DNA for the CDR3 is TGTGCCAGCAGTGAAACCTACAACACTGAAGCTTTCTTT. Its protein product is CASSETYNTEAFF.

The rearrangement links TRBV6-6 to TRBJ1-3; TRBD1 is a possible D gene (5 bases). V lost 8 bases and J 0 bases, leaving 11 bases between the germline ends. Per the germline V gene, CDR1 is MNHNY and CDR2 is SVGAGI (reference sequence). The CDR3 totals 14 residues. CDR3 protein: CASGDSLSGNTIYF. The DNA for the CDR3 is TGTGCCAGCGGTGACAGCCTCTCTGGAAACACCATATATTTT.

The chain recombines TRBV6-4 with TRBJ1-2; D is possibly TRBD1 (6 bases). The CDR3 runs 17 residues. The V gene lost 6 bases and the J gene lost 3 bases, with 23 bases spanning the gap. Germline CDR1 reads MRHNA; CDR2 reads SNTAGT. CDR3 coding DNA: TGTGCCAGCAGCCTACCTCTGACAGGTCAGGGAGACTATGGCTACACCTTC. Translation gives CASSLPLTGQGDYGYTF.

V and J are TRBV7-2 and TRBJ2-5; possibly TRBD1 for D (6 bases). The CDR3 has 16 amino acids. The germline gives CDR1 SGHTA, CDR2 FQGNSA. V was pared by 0 bases and J by 4 bases, with 15 bases between. This CDR3 is CASSLALQGRGETQYF. The CDR3 coding sequence is TGTGCCAGCAGCTTAGCGCTACAGGGTAGGGGAGAGACCCAGTACTTC.

The rearrangement uses TRBV11-2 and TRBJ1-2, with D uncertain. The CDR3 contains 14 residues. The V end was cut by 0 bases, the J end by 4 bases, with 9 bases between. Germline assignment: CDR1 SGHAT and CDR2 FQNNGV. The DNA of the CDR3 is TGTGCCAGCAGCTTAGAAGCAGGCGCCTATGGCTACACCTTC. This translates into CASSLEAGAYGYTF. Variable domain in full (rest from reference TRBV11-2 and TRBJ1-2): EAGVAQSPRYKIIEKRQSVAFWCNPISGHATLYWYQQILGQGPKLLIQFQNNGVVDDSQLPKDRFSAERLKGVDSTLKIQPAKLEDSAVYLCASSLEAGAYGYTFGSGTRLTVV.

In regard to this clone: The junction and the germline gene differ at one end; a read error may be behind it. The rearrangement uses TRBV30 and TRBJ1-2; no clear D. This CDR3 is built from 15 residues. Germline-derived CDR1 and CDR2 are GTSNPN and SVGIG (reference sequence). This CDR3 reads CARSNRGRRNYGYTF. The CDR3 bases are TGTGCCCGGAGCAATCGAGGGAGGAGAAACTATGGCTACACCTTC.

This chain joins TRBV3-1 (or the pseudogene TRBV3-2) and TRBJ2-5, with 9 bases fitting TRBD2. From germline, CDR1 is LGHDT and CDR2 YNNKEL (reference sequence). After removal of 4 bases from V and 4 bases from J, the junction contained 10 bases not matched to a gene. This CDR3 is 16 amino acids long. Written as DNA, the CDR3 is TGTGCCAGCAGCCCCCGGGGCGGGGGGGCCGGAGAGACCCAGTACTTC. This translates into CASSPRGGGAGETQYF.

The chain joins TRBV5-5 to TRBJ2-7, with TRBD1 identical over 10 bases. J lost 4 bases, V lost 2 bases, and 3 bases had no gene match. The CDR3 consists of 14 residues. CDR1 is SGHKS and CDR2 is YYEKEE in the germline V gene (reference sequence). CDR3 in amino acids: CASSFGTGVYEQYF. For the CDR3, the DNA is TGTGCCAGCAGCTTCGGGACAGGGGTTTACGAGCAGTACTTC. Variable domain in full (rest from reference TRBV5-5 and TRBJ2-7): DAGVTQSPTHLIKTRGQQVTLRCSPISGHKSVSWYQQVLGQGPQFIFQYYEKEERGRGNFPDRFSARQFPNYSSELNVNALLLGDSALYLCASSFGTGVYEQYFGPGTRLTVT.

This clone was picked up a small number of times. The V and J genes are TRBV2 and TRBJ2-2; 7 nucleotides agree with TRBD1. The CDR3 has 17 residues. With V trimmed by 6 bases and J by 3 bases, 13 bases remained unmatched. CDR1 is SNHLY, CDR2 FYNNEI, per germline. The CDR3 sequence: CASRAPKGGADTGELFF. Here the CDR3 DNA reads TGTGCCAGCAGAGCCCCGAAAGGGGGCGCCGACACCGGGGAGCTGTTTTTT.

This chain uses TRBV5-6 with TRBJ1-1, with D unclear. V lost 1 base and J lost 0, with 13 bases in between. CDR1 is SGHDT and CDR2 is YYEEEE in the germline V gene. CDR3 length: 16 amino acids. CDR3 region: CASSLWVLGLNTEAFF. The CDR3 DNA sequence: TGTGCCAGCAGCTTGTGGGTCTTGGGCTTGAACACTGAAGCTTTCTTT.

The chain employs TRBV11-3 and TRBJ2-7; 7 nucleotides align to TRBD1. The V segment lost 1 base and the J segment 7 bases; nucleotides outside the gene matches: 4. Germline CDR1 SGHNT, CDR2 YENEEA. There are 13 residues in the CDR3. The chain's CDR3 is CASSLGDSPEQYF. The CDR3 DNA reads as TGTGCCAGCAGCTTAGGGGACAGTCCAGAGCAGTACTTC.

The chain couples TRBV7-2 to TRBJ1-2; the D gene is possibly TRBD1 (6 bases). V gave up 4 bases and J gave up 3 bases, with 12 bases separating them. Germline V CDR1 and CDR2: SGHTA, FQGNSA. The CDR3 spans 14 residues. DNA for the CDR3: TGTGCCAGCAGCTCGGGGGGGCTGGACTATGGCTACACCTTC. The encoded protein is CASSSGGLDYGYTF. Full variable domain (rest looked up from reference TRBV7-2 and TRBJ1-2): GAGVSQSPSNKVTEKGKDVELRCDPISGHTALYWYRQSLGQGLEFLIYFQGNSAPDKSGLPSDRFSAERTGGSVSTLTIQRTQQEDSAVYLCASSSGGLDYGYTFGSGTRLTVV.

The V and J genes are TRBV7-2 and TRBJ2-3; D is unresolved. Trimming cost V 4 bases and J 4 bases, with 9 bases left between them. Germline V gene data show CDR1 as SGHTA and CDR2 as FQGNSA. There are 13 residues in the CDR3. The CDR3 loop is CASSSQLPDTQYF. CDR3 sequence (DNA): TGTGCCAGCAGCTCCCAACTACCAGATACGCAGTATTTT. The variable domain in full, completed from reference TRBV7-2 and TRBJ2-3, reads GAGVSQSPSNKVTEKGKDVELRCDPISGHTALYWYRQSLGQGLEFLIYFQGNSAPDKSGLPSDRFSAERTGGSVSTLTIQRTQQEDSAVYLCASSSQLPDTQYFGPGTRLTVL.

The J gene is TRBJ2-4, the V gene TRBV19; TRBD1 aligns across 9 bases. Germline assignment: CDR1 LNHDA and CDR2 SQIVND (reference sequence). V dropped 4 bases and J dropped 6; count of bases not matched to a gene: 19. The CDR3 spans 19 residues. CDR3 region: CASSTHTLQGAGSLNIQYF. In nucleotides, the CDR3 is TGTGCCAGTAGTACCCACACTCTACAGGGGGCGGGTTCCCTAAACATTCAGTACTTC.

The genes are TRBV5-1 and TRBJ1-1; D gene unclear. Trimming stripped 4 bases from V and 6 bases from J, with 19 bases between. In germline, CDR1 is SGHRS, CDR2 YFSETQ. The length of the CDR3 is 15 residues. In DNA, the CDR3 is TGCGCCAGCAGCCGTACTTTTGGAAGTGAGGCTGAAGCTTTCTTT. This codes for CASSRTFGSEAEAFF.

V usage is TRBV7-2 and J usage is TRBJ2-7; 7 nucleotides agree with TRBD2. CDR1 and CDR2 (germline): SGHTA, FQGNSA. J lost 4 bases, V lost 1 base, and 1 base had no gene match. The CDR3 spans 13 residues. The CDR3 bases are TGTGCCAGCAGCTTAGGGGAGGGTTACGAGCAGTACTTC. Translating it yields CASSLGEGYEQYF.